These T cell receptor beta chains were read from a single sample in a study of Ad26.COV2.S vaccination and SARS-CoV-2 variants. The method was immunoSEQ multiplex PCR; TCRdb's version includes in-frame clones alone and lacks a portion of them. The sample yields some 240,000 clones, approximately 88% seen once. The sequencing used peripheral blood, collected in a trial of Ad26.COV2.S vaccine versus placebo. These receptors originate from a person between 18 and 65 years old who received the Ad26.COV2.S COVID-19 vaccine or a placebo. CDR3s include the opening cysteine and the closing phenylalanine or tryptophan.

>TRBV7-8
CASRGGPPEFYGYTF
>TRBV19
CASRQASTNEKLFF
>TRBV7-7
CASSIGTSEQETQYF
>TRBV19
CASSIGQSQKRRSYNSPLHF
>TRBV5-4
CASSLAPGGLSYNSPLHF
>TRBV30
CAWSVQGAFTEAFF
>TRBV4-3
CASSQDVGTGTGELFF
>TRBV6-4
CASSDSSGGVGEQFF
>TRBV9
CASSVGSGSSYEQYF
>TRBV9
CASSVEETSWYEQFF
>TRBV5-1
CASSMGQRNTGELFF
>TRBV10-1
CASSESSLRQGNTIYF
>TRBV2
CASSGGRQGRNGYTF
>TRBV5-4
CASNRPWDNEQFF
>TRBV29-1
CSARGALGAEAFF
>TRBV15
CATSGGLSISNEQFF
>TRBV30
CACLSGSLNEQFF
>TRBV5-6
CASSLGDTEAFF
>TRBV9
CASSVSTVRNTIYF
>TRBV6-5
CASRGSGNTIYF
>TRBV9
CASSVGGSGNEQFF
>TRBV6-2/TRBV6-3
CASSYGAINTEAFF
>TRBV1
CTSSQARQGSMKKLFF
>TRBV15
CATRVGGQGGYEQYF
>TRBV12-3/TRBV12-4
CASAGTGVDGYTF
>TRBV5-1
CASSSDPQPMNTEAFF
>TRBV19
CASSHRLAGNTGELFF
>TRBV4-1
CASSQVRSSYNEQFF
>TRBV18
CASSSRTANTGELFF
>TRBV6-5
CASSPGGFDIQYF
>TRBV28
CASRGQGAPGELFF
>TRBV24-1
CATKVSGHTDTQYF
>TRBV27
CASSLWAPGQNNQPQHF
>TRBV7-9
CASSLETVDQPQHF
>TRBV3-1/TRBV3-2
CASSQAAGGAETQYF
>TRBV12-3/TRBV12-4
CASLLGGVTEAFF
>TRBV18
CASSPSDTGNTQYF
>TRBV5-6
CASSLNLPPYGYTF
>TRBV5-1
CASSWGLADSYEQYF
>TRBV29-1
CSVLGKANYGYTF
>TRBV6-5
CASHDGLAQYF
>TRBV6-6
CASSYQGEQYF
>TRBV7-2
CASSLYNGGLNQETQYF
>TRBV28
CASSKPGQGNYEQYF
>TRBV24-1
CATSDRSGTYNEQFF
>TRBV7-9
CASSSSGAETQYF
>TRBV24-1
CATSTGSYGYTF
>TRBV9
CASSASGTSYNEQFF
>TRBV2
CASSAGTENTEAFF
>TRBV9
CASSVRGRAFDDQETQYF
>TRBV27
CASSLSGPQSSYNSPLHF